This T cell receptor (beta chain) was obtained from a study of T-cell memory formation after mild COVID-19. TCRdb passed the 5' RACE reads through MiXCR, listing each CDR3 protein once. The sample includes 400,000 or so distinct CDR3 sequences, around 21% of them seen just once. The CDR3 spans 15 residues. The clonotype originates from an adult woman who had mild COVID-19 (a few samples of this study predate the infection). Cell type and time point are not known. Sequencing input: PBMCs or a T cell subset sorted from them (not recorded which). The chain employs TRBV21-1 and TRBJ1-5; the D call TRBD1 from the table was never checked on the DNA. TRBV21-1 corresponds to a pseudogene. DNA for the CDR3: TGTGCCAGCAGCAACGCCACAGGGTCCAATCAGCCCCAGCATTTT. Translated: CASSNATGSNQPQHF.